This TCR beta chain is drawn from a study of regulatory T cells in long-lasting Graves disease. Germline lookup yields CDR1 KGHSH and CDR2 LQKENI. The CDR3 sequence is 17 residues long. The V segment lost 1 base and the J segment 6 bases; nucleotides outside the gene matches: 6. This clonotype has a count of ten or more. Building of the TCR beta libraries involved iRepertoire HTBI primers and Arm-PCR of CDR3 regions. How the authors handled the data: Taken together, the samples had around 60 TRBV and roughly 15 TRBJ segments identified. MiXCR was run by TCRdb on the multiplex PCR reads, yielding one entry per CDR3 protein. The authors' filters were not applied to this entry. The table lists approximately 460,000 distinct CDR3 sequences, about 15% of them singletons. Time point of the sample: newly diagnosed GD, antithyroid drugs for less than 3 months. The TCR library was made from RNA that had been extracted from PBMCs in TRIzol.

A further study also used this sample, focusing on T cells in Graves' hyperthyroidism and ophthalmopathy.

The starting material was peripheral blood mononuclear cells (PBMCs), obtained at new diagnosis, from a patient treated with antithyroid drugs. The chain uses TRBV18 and TRBJ2-1; 13 nucleotides align to TRBD2. The receptor was isolated from a woman aged 25 to 45 with Graves disease. CDR3 residues: CASSPLPRTSGSNEQFF. In nucleotides, the CDR3 is TGTGCCAGCTCACCACTGCCAAGGACTAGCGGGAGCAATGAGCAGTTCTTC.